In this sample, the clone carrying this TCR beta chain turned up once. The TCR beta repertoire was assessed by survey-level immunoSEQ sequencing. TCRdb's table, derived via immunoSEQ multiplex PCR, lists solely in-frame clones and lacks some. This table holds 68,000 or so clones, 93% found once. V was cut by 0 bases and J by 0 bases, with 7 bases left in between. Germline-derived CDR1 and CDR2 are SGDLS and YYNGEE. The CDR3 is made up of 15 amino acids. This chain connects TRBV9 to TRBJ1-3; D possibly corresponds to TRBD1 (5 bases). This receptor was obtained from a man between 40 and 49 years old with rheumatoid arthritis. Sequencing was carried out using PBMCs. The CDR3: CASSVEDSSGNTIYF. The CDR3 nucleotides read TGTGCCAGCAGCGTAGAAGACAGCTCTGGAAACACCATATATTTT.